This TCR beta chain was found in a study of T-cell memory formation after mild COVID-19. This clonotype was observed many times. What it recognizes is unknown. General observations from the study: Cross-reactive memory seemingly joined, as some responding clones were found in pre-infection memory. The study found contracting CD4+ clones mainly in CM and EM and contracting CD8+ clones in EMRA. Balance between CD4 and CD8 was seen in clones contracting day 15 to 85, and a CD4+ lean was seen in later expanders.

Constant-segment primers were used for 5'RACE, and the resulting TCR alpha and TCR beta cDNA libraries carried sample barcodes and UMIs. MiXCR was run by TCRdb on the 5' RACE reads, yielding one entry per CDR3 protein. The sample contains about 190,000 distinct CDR3 sequences, about 17% of which appear only once. Germline CDR1 and CDR2: SGHVS and FQNEAQ. Unmatched junction bases numbered 3, after V lost 0 bases and J lost 2 bases. CDR3 length: 16 amino acids. The receptor was derived from an adult woman who had mild COVID-19 (a few samples of this study predate the infection). Cell type and time point are not known. Specimen: PBMCs or a T cell subset sorted from them (not recorded which). The V call is TRBV7-8, the J call TRBJ2-1; 8 bases agree with TRBD2. CDR3 nucleotides: TGTGCCAGCAGCTTAGCGCTAGCGGGCACCTACAATGAGCAGTTCTTC. This codes for CASSLALAGTYNEQFF.